The present TCR beta chain was sequenced within a study of blood T cells in healthy people across ages. Each donor had roughly 10 milliliters of peripheral blood drawn. Study-wide results and limits: The percentage of naive T cells correlated strongly with TCR beta diversity. Per million T cells, TCR beta diversity dropped roughly linearly as age increased.

This clonotype turned up a few times. Its antigen is currently unknown. For the second PCR, which ran for 7 to 11 cycles, a sample-barcoded 5' primer and a J-beta primer mix were used. TCRdb re-called the 5' RACE reads through MiXCR, storing one row per CDR3 protein. Here the sample spans 700,000 or so distinct CDR3 sequences, 35% to 50% being singletons. Germline V gene sequence: CDR1 LGHDT, CDR2 YNNKEL (reference sequence). V shed 0 bases and J 2 bases; nucleotides not matched to a gene: 7. The CDR3 covers 17 residues. The receptor's source is a man older than 75 in good health. The sample taken for sequencing was blood. This chain links TRBV3-1 with TRBJ2-4; 7 positions agree with TRBD2. CDR3 loop: CASSQEEGGLSKNIQYF. The CDR3 DNA reads TGTGCCAGCAGCCAAGAGGAGGGAGGGTTGTCCAAAAACATTCAGTACTTC. The full variable domain, rest sourced from reference TRBV3-1 and TRBJ2-4, is DTAVSQTPKYLVTQMGNDKSIKCEQNLGHDTMYWYKQDSKKFLKIMFSYNNKELIINETVPNRFSPKSPDKAHLNLHINSLELGDSAVYFCASSQEEGGLSKNIQYFGAGTRLSVL.